This paragraph covers one T cell receptor beta chain sequence. Its antigen is unknown. The data are from a study of shared clonotypes between healthy human individuals. In the study overall: Each donor contributed plates that comprised three CD4 naive, three CD4 memory, two CD8 naive and one CD8 memory. Study results and caveats: Donors were few, which limited the genetic and exposure-history diversity represented. A handful of donors shared approximately 5% of their naive CD4 clonotypes.

Assay used: immunoSEQ multiplex PCR; TCRdb lists only in-frame clones, some missing. The sample includes over a million clones, approximately 97% of them seen just once. The CDR3 is 17 residues long. CDR1 and CDR2 (germline): SGHRS, YFSETQ. J gave up 3 bases and V 0 bases, and 7 bases lay outside the gene matches. This chain links TRBV5-1 with TRBJ2-7, with TRBD2 matching 12 bases. The clonotype was recovered from a man aged 25 to 40 in good health. The sequencing sample was made of naive CD4+ T cells sorted from blood. Regarding subset: CD45RA+ positively selected. CDR3 DNA: TGCGCCAGCAGCTTGGCGGTCCGACTAGCGGGGGACTACGAGCAGTACTTC. Protein product: CASSLAVRLAGDYEQYF.